The 5 T cell receptor beta chains below come from one sample, sequenced in a study of blood T cell repertoires in COVID-19. The assay was immunoSEQ multiplex PCR, and TCRdb's table has in-frame clones only and misses some. The table has about 330,000 clones, around 88% seen once. The sequencing input was peripheral blood. These receptors all stem from a woman between 45 and 65 years old with acute or convalescent COVID-19.

The J gene is TRBJ1-1, the V gene TRBV6-1; 8 bases agree with TRBD1. V shed 4 bases and J 6 bases; nucleotides not matched to a gene: 16. The V gene's germline CDR1 is MNHNS and CDR2 SASEGT. The CDR3 has 17 amino acids. This CDR3 is CASSAWTGMGRGAEAFF. CDR3 bases: TGTGCCAGCAGTGCCTGGACAGGGATGGGTCGGGGGGCTGAAGCTTTCTTT.

This clone appeared a few times. V and J are TRBV25-1 and TRBJ1-2; perhaps TRBD1 as D (6 bases). The germline V and J ends were trimmed by 6 bases and 6 bases, with 14 bases remaining between them. The CDR3 has 13 residues. Per germline, CDR1 MGHDK and CDR2 SYGVNS. The CDR3: CASSPWTDDGYTF. The CDR3 DNA reads as TGTGCCAGCAGCCCTTGGACAGACGATGGCTACACCTTC.

In DNA form, the CDR3 reads TGTGCCAGTAGTCCGACAGGTGATACGCAGTATTTT. Translating gives CASSPTGDTQYF. V usage is TRBV19 and J usage is TRBJ2-3, with a weak D call TRBD1 (6 bases). CDR3 length: 12 amino acids. Germline CDR1 and CDR2: LNHDA and SQIVND (reference sequence). Trimming stripped 5 bases from V and 6 bases from J, with 9 bases between.

V is TRBV19 and J is TRBJ2-7, with TRBD1 as a possible D gene (6 bases). The CDR3 runs 16 residues. V lost 5 bases to trimming and J lost 0 bases, with 17 bases between them. Germline CDR1 reads LNHDA; CDR2 reads SQIVND (reference sequence). CDR3 sequence (DNA): TGTGCCAGTAGTCCATCCACAGGGCCTATCTCCTACGAGCAGTACTTC. It specifies CASSPSTGPISYEQYF.

The chain is built from TRBV7-2 and TRBJ2-3; unclear D gene. Germline V gene sequence: CDR1 SGHTA, CDR2 FQGNSA. This CDR3 has 13 amino acids. Trimming removed 3 bases at V and 4 bases at J, with 8 bases between. The CDR3 loop is CASSFSSSDTQYF. The DNA of the CDR3 is TGTGCCAGCAGCTTCAGTTCATCAGATACGCAGTATTTT. The full variable domain, completed using reference TRBV7-2 and TRBJ2-3, is GAGVSQSPSNKVTEKGKDVELRCDPISGHTALYWYRQSLGQGLEFLIYFQGNSAPDKSGLPSDRFSAERTGGSVSTLTIQRTQQEDSAVYLCASSFSSSDTQYFGPGTRLTVL.